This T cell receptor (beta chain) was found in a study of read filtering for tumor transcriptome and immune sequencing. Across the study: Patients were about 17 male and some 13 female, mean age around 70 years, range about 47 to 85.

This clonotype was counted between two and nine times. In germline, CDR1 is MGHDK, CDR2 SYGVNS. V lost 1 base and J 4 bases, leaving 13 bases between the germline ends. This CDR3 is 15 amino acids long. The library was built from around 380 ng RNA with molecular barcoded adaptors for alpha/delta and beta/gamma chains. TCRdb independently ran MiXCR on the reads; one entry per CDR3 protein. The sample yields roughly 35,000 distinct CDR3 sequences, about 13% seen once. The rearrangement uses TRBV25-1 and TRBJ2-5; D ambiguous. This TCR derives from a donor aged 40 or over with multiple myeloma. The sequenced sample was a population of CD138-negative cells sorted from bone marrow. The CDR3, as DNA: TGTGCCAGCAGTGAATTCACTGGGTGGGGAGAGACCCAGTACTTC. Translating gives CASSEFTGWGETQYF.